This T cell receptor beta chain appears in the sequencing data of a study of blood T cell repertoires in COVID-19. Study-wide context: Donors in the United States, Italy and Spain gave samples during acute or convalescent COVID-19. In each case, the material was cDNA or gDNA derived from T cells, B-cell-depleted T cells, or PBMCs.

Germline V gives CDR1 MNHEY, CDR2 SVGEGT. With V trimmed by 6 bases and J by 4 bases, 10 bases remained unmatched. The CDR3 is made up of 16 amino acids. In the study's own analysis: Reference gene primer amplification gave nucleated cell count estimates. Sequenced by immunoSEQ multiplex PCR; TCRdb stores in-frame clones only, minus some. V and J calls and clone size are given by that table; D and trimming were obtained from the DNA. This table holds some 200,000 clones, around 86% found once. The chain combines TRBV6-2 or TRBV6-3 with TRBJ1-3; 9 bases fit TRBD1. Material: peripheral blood. The receptor was derived from a man aged 65-85 years with acute or convalescent COVID-19. This CDR3 is CASSWTGADGGNTIYF. The CDR3 coding sequence is TGTGCCAGCAGCTGGACAGGGGCTGACGGGGGAAACACCATATATTTT.